This entry lists 22 T cell receptor beta chains sequenced from one sample in a study of blood T cells in healthy people across ages. A second PCR, run for roughly 6 to 11 cycles, used a sample-barcoded 5' primer plus a J-beta primer mix. MiXCR was run by TCRdb on the 5' RACE reads, yielding one entry per CDR3 protein. This table has hundreds of thousands of distinct CDR3 sequences, 22% appearing once. Source material: blood. Source of these receptors: a man between 65 and 79 years old in good health.

This chain uses TRBV7-2 with TRBJ2-5; possible D gene TRBD2, 5 bases. V was clipped by 2 bases and J by 3 bases, with 13 bases between them. This CDR3 has 15 amino acids. CDR1 SGHTA and CDR2 FQGNSA come from the germline V gene. In DNA, the CDR3 is TGTGCCAGCAGCTTATCCGGGGTAGCGAAAGAGACCCAGTACTTC. Residues: CASSLSGVAKETQYF.

This clonotype was counted many times. This chain connects TRBV20-1 to TRBJ1-2; 8 bases align to TRBD1. Germline CDR1 is DFQATT and CDR2 is SNEGSKA (reference sequence). The CDR3 has 14 amino acids. CDR3 region: CSAPDRGSNYGYTF. The CDR3 DNA follows: TGCAGCGCGCCAGACAGGGGAAGTAACTATGGCTACACCTTC.

This clonotype was detected a few times. This rearrangement joins TRBV5-5 to TRBJ1-1, with D possibly being TRBD1 (5 bases). The length of the CDR3 is 15 residues. Germline lookup yields CDR1 SGHKS and CDR2 YYEKEE (reference sequence). The germline V and J ends were trimmed by 3 bases and 4 bases, with 16 bases remaining between them. CDR3 loop: CASSWALNGGTEAFF. The CDR3 nucleotides are TGTGCCAGCAGCTGGGCCCTGAACGGGGGCACTGAAGCTTTCTTT.

J is TRBJ2-3 and V is TRBV20-1, with 10 nucleotides matching TRBD2. Germline trimming cut 3 bases from V and 4 bases from J; bases unmatched to any gene: 7. The CDR3 sequence is 15 residues long. Germline CDR1 and CDR2: DFQATT and SNEGSKA (reference sequence). The CDR3 DNA reads as TGCAGTGCTAGGGCCCCACTAGCGGGATCAGATACGCAGTATTTT. Translated, it gives CSARAPLAGSDTQYF.

The sample holds a few counts of this clonotype. A junction end diverges from the germline sequence, so it may reflect a read error. This chain connects TRBV28 to TRBJ2-7; 7 nucleotides match TRBD1. The CDR3 has 16 amino acids. Germline CDR1 is MDHEN and CDR2 is SYDVKM. CDR3 sequence: CASSLPAAQGSFEQYF. In nucleotides, the CDR3 is TGTGCCAGCAGTTTACCGGCGGCACAGGGGTCCTTCGAGCAGTACTTC.

The chain links TRBV20-1 to TRBJ2-1; D not certain. The end of the DNA aligns better with TRBJ2-7, so the J call may be wrong. Germline CDR1 reads DFQATT; CDR2 reads SNEGSKA (reference sequence). The CDR3 is 13 residues long. This CDR3 is CSARGRIAYEQYF. In DNA, the CDR3 is TGCAGTGCTAGGGGCAGAATAGCCTACGAGCAGTACTTC.

This clonotype turned up a few times. The rearrangement links TRBV12-3 or TRBV12-4 to TRBJ1-6, with D unclear. Trimming removed 4 bases at V and 11 bases at J, with 15 bases between. This CDR3 has 14 amino acids. CDR3 bases: TGTGCCAGCAGTTCCCGGGCAAGAACTACACCCCTCCACTTT. As protein: CASSSRARTTPLHF.

The chain couples TRBV4-3 to TRBJ1-2; D unclear. With 4 bases removed from V and 4 bases from J, the gap between germline ends came to 10 bases. The CDR3 has 13 residues. The germline gives CDR1 LGHNA, CDR2 YSLEER. As DNA, the CDR3 is TGCGCCAGCAGCCCGCGCGGGCGCTATGGCTACACCTTC. Amino acids: CASSPRGRYGYTF.

In this sample, this clonotype turned up a few times. This chain connects TRBV6-2 or TRBV6-3 to TRBJ2-5; 12 nucleotides align to TRBD1. The CDR3 has 19 residues. With V trimmed by 0 bases and J by 5 bases, 13 bases remained unmatched. CDR1 and CDR2 (germline): MNHEY, SVGEGT. The CDR3 spells CASSYSEPLRDRGRETQYF. CDR3 in DNA: TGTGCCAGCAGTTACTCGGAACCTCTCCGGGACAGGGGGCGGGAGACCCAGTACTTC.

This clonotype turned up a few times. The genes are TRBV2 and TRBJ1-5; D might be TRBD1 (5 bases). Germline CDR1 SNHLY, CDR2 FYNNEI. Trimming left V 6 bases short and J 0 bases short, with 12 bases between. The CDR3 sequence is 15 residues long. CDR3 region: CASRWQGNSNQPQHF. CDR3 nucleotide sequence: TGTGCCAGCAGGTGGCAGGGTAATAGCAATCAGCCCCAGCATTTT.

This chain joins TRBV12-3 or TRBV12-4 and TRBJ1-1; D is perhaps TRBD1 (6 bases). The CDR3 has 18 residues. V lost 5 bases to trimming and J lost 5 bases, with 27 bases between them. The CDR3 DNA is TGTGCCAGCAGTCCCATCTTTGCCTACAGGGACCGAATGACTGAAGCTTTCTTT. It is translated as CASSPIFAYRDRMTEAFF.

As for this clonotype: A much larger clone is a single base away; this may be a read error. This rearrangement joins TRBV29-1 to TRBJ2-2, with D perhaps matching TRBD2 (6 bases). The length of the CDR3 is 12 residues. Germline V gene data show CDR1 as SQVTM and CDR2 as ANQGSEA. The CDR3 DNA reads TGCAGCGTTCGGGTGAACACCGGGGGGCTGTTTTTT. Amino acids: CSVRVNTGGLFF.

A note on this clonotype: An end of the junction differs from the germline gene, which may be a read error. The chain combines TRBV7-2 with TRBJ2-5; D is ambiguous. Germline CDR1 and CDR2: SGHTA and FQGNSA. The CDR3 runs 12 residues. The CDR3 DNA follows: TGTGCCAGCAGCCGGACGGTGGAAGGCTCGTTCTTC. Its translation is CASSRTVEGSFF.

The CDR3 is CSARRDRENSPLHF. CDR3 coding DNA: TGCAGTGCTAGAAGGGACAGGGAAAATTCACCCCTCCACTTT. This chain connects TRBV20-1 to TRBJ1-6, with 9 positions matching TRBD1. The CDR3 is 14 amino acids. V trimming: 2 bases; J trimming: 7 bases; junction bases outside the gene matches: 3. Germline values: CDR1 DFQATT, CDR2 SNEGSKA (reference sequence).

The table lists this clonotype with a few counts. The junction differs from germline at one of its ends, possibly a read error. V usage is TRBV12-3 or TRBV12-4 and J usage is TRBJ2-1, with D possibly being TRBD2 (5 bases). The J call may not be correct, given that the DNA end is closer to TRBJ2-7. CDR3 size: 13 residues. CDR3 loop: CASSFFAGYEQYF. The CDR3, as DNA: TGCGCCAGCAGTTTTTTTGCGGGTTACGAGCAGTACTTC.

This clonotype was observed a few times. Here the CDR3 reads CATSAWNEQFF. As DNA, the CDR3 is TGTGCCACCAGCGCCTGGAATGAGCAGTTCTTC. The chain employs TRBV15 and TRBJ2-5; D gene unclear. Near its end, the DNA agrees better with TRBJ2-1, so the J call may be wrong. The CDR3 runs 11 residues. Germline V gene sequence: CDR1 LNHNV, CDR2 YYDKDF (reference sequence).

The rearrangement joins TRBV7-8 to TRBJ2-1, with D possibly TRBD1 on 5 matching bases. The end of the DNA is better explained by TRBJ2-7, so the J call may be wrong. The germline CDR1 and CDR2 sequences are SGHVS and FQNEAQ. The CDR3 sequence is 13 residues long. CDR3 nucleotide sequence: TGTGCCAGCAGCTCTGACAGCCTCTACGAGCAGTACGTC. Translated, it gives CASSSDSLYEQYV.

This clonotype was recorded at least ten times. The CDR3 nucleotides are TGTGCCAGCAGCCCCCTCTATACGCAGTATTTT. This gives the protein CASSPLYTQYF. The chain uses TRBV7-4 and TRBJ2-3, with no clear D. Germline V gene sequence: CDR1 SGHVT, CDR2 SQSDAQ. The CDR3 is made up of 11 amino acids. V was shortened by 5 bases and J by 7 bases, with 7 bases between the two germline ends.

The V and J genes are TRBV5-5 and TRBJ1-2, with D unresolved. Germline values: CDR1 SGHKS, CDR2 YYEKEE (reference sequence). The germline V and J ends were trimmed by 0 bases and 5 bases, with 8 bases remaining between them. The CDR3 totals 13 residues. The CDR3 nucleotides are TGTGCCAGCAGCTTGGTCCAGGAGTATGGCTACACCTTC. Residues: CASSLVQEYGYTF.

This clonotype was counted only a few times. The V gene is TRBV10-2, the J gene TRBJ2-5; weak D call: TRBD1 (6 bases). This CDR3 comprises 12 residues. The V and J ends lost 8 bases and 2 bases respectively, with 9 bases between them. The germline V gene has CDR1 WSHSY and CDR2 SAAADI. The CDR3 protein is CASSDRQETQYF. The CDR3, as DNA: TGCGCCAGCTCGGACAGACAAGAGACCCAGTACTTC.

This clonotype turned up a few times. The chain employs TRBV5-1 and TRBJ1-4, with a tentative D call TRBD1 (6 bases). V was cut by 9 bases and J by 4 bases, with 16 bases left in between. The V gene's germline CDR1 is SGHRS and CDR2 YFSETQ. The CDR3 consists of 14 residues. CDR3 DNA sequence: TGCGCCACTAAAGCAGGGGCACTTAATGAAAAACTGTTTTTT. This translates into CATKAGALNEKLFF.

The chain carries TRBV7-9 and TRBJ2-4, with D perhaps TRBD1 (6 bases). Trimming shortened V by 2 bases and J by 4 bases, and 9 bases separated the two germline ends. The V gene's germline CDR1 is SEHNR and CDR2 FQNEAQ (reference sequence). This CDR3 has 14 amino acids. The CDR3 DNA reads TGTGCCAGCAGCTTAAGGCAGGGGAAAAACATTCAGTACTTC. Encoded protein: CASSLRQGKNIQYF.